Presented here are 20 T cell receptor beta chains from one specimen sequenced in a study of blood T cells in healthy people across ages (dated by TCRdb to the mid-2010s). Libraries were constructed by 5' RACE. The instrument was an Illumina HiSeq 2500. A second PCR of roughly 6 to 11 cycles was run with a J-beta primer mix and a sample-barcoded 5' primer. The public sequencing data were trimmed at Q25 with fastp and processed into clonotypes with MiXCR by TCRdb, which kept only in-frame beta chains. Every distinct CDR3 protein forms one entry, paired with its most common genes and DNA. This sample gives roughly 1,300,000 distinct CDR3 sequences in total; approximately 60% of them show up just once. The ten biggest clones cover 6.5% to 8.5% of the sample. Sequencing was done on a sample of blood. The receptors shown here come from a man aged 18 to 35 in good health.

The V and J genes are TRBV7-9 and TRBJ1-2; TRBD1 agrees at 8 bases. Germline CDR1 SEHNR, CDR2 FQNEAQ (reference sequence). V lost 3 bases, J lost 4 bases, and 7 bases stayed unmatched. This CDR3 region has 15 residues. The CDR3 loop reads CASSFSTGESYGYTF. The CDR3 coding sequence is TGTGCCAGCAGCTTTTCGACAGGGGAGAGCTATGGCTACACCTTC.

This clonotype has only a few counts. V usage is TRBV4-1 and J usage is TRBJ2-1; D possibly corresponds to TRBD1 (6 bases). Trimming left V 2 bases short and J 4 bases short, with 9 bases between. CDR1 and CDR2 (germline): MGHRA, YSYEKL. This CDR3 is 14 amino acids long. The CDR3 protein is CASSQRGGYNEQFF. For the CDR3, the DNA is TGCGCCAGCAGCCAACGAGGGGGATACAATGAGCAGTTCTTC.

Points on this clonotype: Relative to the germline gene, one junction end is altered; a read error may explain this. The rearrangement links TRBV4-1 to TRBJ1-6; D gene unclear. This CDR3 comprises 14 residues. In germline, CDR1 is MGHRA, CDR2 YSYEKL. In nucleotides, the CDR3 is TGCGCCAGCAGCCACTACCCCGATAATCCACCCCTCCACTTT. It encodes CASSHYPDNPPLHF.

The chain uses TRBV27 and TRBJ1-4; the D gene is possibly TRBD1 (6 bases). This CDR3 has 13 residues. Germline V lookup: CDR1 MNHEY, CDR2 SMNVEV (reference sequence). V was pared by 2 bases and J by 10 bases, with 11 bases between. CDR3 in amino acids: CASSLGIRGKLFF. In DNA, the CDR3 is TGTGCCAGCAGTTTAGGGATCAGGGGAAAACTGTTTTTT.

This clonotype was recorded a few times. J is TRBJ2-7 and V is TRBV20-1, with 7 bases that match TRBD1. The CDR3 covers 13 residues. Germline loops: CDR1 DFQATT, CDR2 SNEGSKA (reference sequence). V lost 2 bases and J lost 3; bases outside the gene matches: 4. CDR3 protein: CSARLRDSYEQYF. CDR3 DNA sequence: TGCAGTGCTAGACTTCGGGACAGCTACGAGCAGTACTTC.

This chain joins TRBV4-1 and TRBJ2-4; TRBD1 matches at 9 bases. J was trimmed by 6 bases and V by 1 base; bases with no gene match: 16. The CDR3 totals 19 residues. Germline V lookup: CDR1 MGHRA, CDR2 YSYEKL. The CDR3 protein is CASSQVVRTGVTTPNIQYF. CDR3 DNA: TGCGCCAGCAGCCAAGTTGTCCGGACAGGGGTTACTACTCCAAACATTCAGTACTTC.

This chain links TRBV6-6 with TRBJ2-3; 9 positions match TRBD1. CDR3 length: 17 residues. The V gene end was trimmed by 4 bases and the J gene end by 2 bases; junction bases not matched to a gene: 10. The germline gives CDR1 MNHNY, CDR2 SVGAGI (reference sequence). The CDR3 coding sequence is TGTGCCAGCAGTTCACGAGGACAGGGGAGGGCCACAGATACGCAGTATTTT. Translating it yields CASSSRGQGRATDTQYF.

This sequence joins TRBV11-2 and TRBJ2-3, with no clear D. Looked up from germline, CDR1 is SGHAT and CDR2 is FQNNGV. Trimming removed 5 bases at V and 4 bases at J, with 13 bases between. The CDR3 has 14 residues. The CDR3 region has the DNA TGTGCCAGCAGCCACCCCCAGGATTCAGATACGCAGTATTTT. Amino acid sequence: CASSHPQDSDTQYF.

Comments on this clonotype: Because the CDR3's place on the DNA is in doubt, the DNA is left out and the CDR3 is given as listed by TCRdb. The chain links TRBV21-1 to TRBJ2-5; the listed D gene, TRBD1, was not tested against the DNA. TRBV21-1 is a recognized pseudogene. The CDR3 spans 15 residues, counting both ends. The CDR3 is CASSKVGQGANEQYF.

This chain joins TRBV7-2 and TRBJ1-5, with D hard to call. With 0 bases removed from V and 5 bases from J, the gap between germline ends came to 11 bases. Germline CDR1 reads SGHTA; CDR2 reads FQGNSA. The CDR3 is 15 residues long. Here the CDR3 reads CASSLALADYQPQHF. The CDR3 nucleotides are TGTGCCAGCAGCTTAGCGCTGGCAGACTATCAGCCCCAGCATTTT.

This clonotype was seen more than once but under ten times. In nucleotides, the CDR3 is TGTGCCAGCACTCCTGGGGGTTCCCGGACTGAAGCTTTCTTT. Translating gives CASTPGGSRTEAFF. The chain carries TRBV6-6 and TRBJ1-1; weak D call: TRBD1 (5 bases). Trimming pared 7 bases from V and 5 bases from J, leaving 17 bases between. The germline gives CDR1 MNHNY, CDR2 SVGAGI (reference sequence). This CDR3 contains 14 residues.

V usage is TRBV7-8 and J usage is TRBJ2-7, with a tentative D call TRBD1 (6 bases). Judging by the DNA end, TRBJ2-5 fits better; the J call may be wrong. CDR1 and CDR2 from the germline V gene are SGHVS and FQNEAQ. CDR3 length: 16 residues. In DNA, the CDR3 is TGTGCCAGCAGCTCAAGGTCTGGGACCAGGGGATGGACCCAGTACTTC. Its translation is CASSSRSGTRGWTQYF.

The chain recombines TRBV6-6 with TRBJ2-3; either TRBD1 or TRBD2 may supply D (6 bases each). The CDR3 runs 17 residues. Trimming stripped 0 bases from V and 3 bases from J, with 16 bases between. The germline V gene encodes CDR1 MNHNY and CDR2 SVGAGI (reference sequence). CDR3 region: CASSYSSPGATTDTQYF. The CDR3 DNA reads as TGTGCCAGCAGTTACTCCTCCCCGGGGGCCACTACAGATACGCAGTATTTT.

The chain uses TRBV6-5 and TRBJ2-3; perhaps TRBD1 as D (5 bases). The germline V and J ends were trimmed by 2 bases and 5 bases, with 11 bases remaining between them. Germline V gene data show CDR1 as MNHEY and CDR2 as SVGAGI. The CDR3 runs to 14 residues. CDR3 region: CASSYQDNRDTQYF. CDR3 bases: TGTGCCAGCAGTTACCAGGACAACCGAGATACGCAGTATTTT.

The genes are TRBV5-6 and TRBJ2-1, with TRBD1 matching 8 bases. V shed 4 bases, J shed 4 bases, and the junction held 10 bases outside the gene matches. Looked up from germline, CDR1 is SGHDT and CDR2 is YYEEEE. The CDR3 runs to 16 residues. CDR3 bases: TGTGCCAGCAGCCCAACCCGGACAGGGCGGTACAATGAGCAGTTCTTC. This encodes CASSPTRTGRYNEQFF.

V is TRBV12-3 or TRBV12-4 and J is TRBJ2-1; unclear D gene. Trimming cost V 3 bases and J 4 bases, with 10 bases left between them. This CDR3 region has 14 residues. As DNA, the CDR3 is TGTGCCAGCAGTTTTACAGATAGTTACAATGAGCAGTTCTTC. Translation: CASSFTDSYNEQFF.

The V and J genes are TRBV4-1 and TRBJ2-5, with TRBD1 matching 8 bases. The germline V gene has CDR1 MGHRA and CDR2 YSYEKL. The CDR3 contains 17 residues. Trimming removed 0 bases from V and 11 bases from J; junction bases left unmatched: 17. This chain's CDR3 is CASSQDMLTGAVREQYF. In DNA, the CDR3 is TGCGCCAGCAGCCAAGATATGCTGACAGGGGCAGTACGTGAGCAGTACTTC.

V gene TRBV5-1 combines with J gene TRBJ2-7, with D hard to call. Trimming shortened V by 0 bases and J by 0 bases, and 10 bases separated the two germline ends. CDR3 length: 15 residues. Germline assignment: CDR1 SGHRS and CDR2 YFSETQ. CDR3 in amino acids: CASSLAVSFSYEQYF. CDR3 nucleotide sequence: TGCGCCAGCAGCTTGGCCGTCAGCTTCTCCTACGAGCAGTACTTC.

This sequence joins TRBV6-2 or TRBV6-3 and TRBJ2-1; 7 bases map to TRBD1. Germline CDR1 reads MNHEY; CDR2 reads SVGEGT. CDR3 length: 17 amino acids. V trimming: 6 bases; J trimming: 3 bases; junction bases outside the gene matches: 14. The CDR3 bases are TGTGCCAGCAGCCGTGAAAATACAGGGGCCTTCTACAATGAGCAGTTCTTC. It is translated as CASSRENTGAFYNEQFF.

The chain recombines TRBV4-2 with TRBJ1-1; D gene ambiguous. The CDR3 length is 14 residues. Trimming cost V 0 bases and J 4 bases, with 9 bases left between them. Looked up from germline, CDR1 is LGHNA and CDR2 is YNFKEQ. Here the CDR3 reads CASSQEKRATEAFF. The CDR3 bases are TGTGCCAGCAGCCAAGAAAAGAGGGCCACTGAAGCTTTCTTT.